These T cell receptor beta chains were read from a single sample in a study of beta chain features in type 1 diabetes. Here immunoSEQ multiplex PCR was the method, and the copy in TCRdb shows in-frame clones only, minus some. The sample yields 150,000 to 200,000 clones, roughly 60% seen once. Sequenced input: naive CD4+ T cells from blood. The receptors stem from a man aged 25-45 years with type 1 diabetes. The CDR3 runs from the conserved cysteine through the conserved F or W. Each record gives: clone size, V gene, D gene, J gene, CDR3 DNA, CDR3 protein. A D gene is named only where the DNA matches it firmly. Size is stated for part of the rows, as once, few or many counts, or as a class when the clone is expanded.

clone_size: .
v_call: TRBV20-1
d_call: .
j_call: TRBJ2-1
cdr3_nt: TGCAGTGCCGTTTCGAGGGATGAGCAGTTCTTC
cdr3_aa: CSAVSRDEQFF

clone_size: .
v_call: TRBV4-1
d_call: TRBD1
j_call: TRBJ2-3
cdr3_nt: TGCGCCAGCAGCCAAGAGGACAGGTTCAGTGCAGATACGCAGTATTTT
cdr3_aa: CASSQEDRFSADTQYF

clone_size: few
v_call: TRBV7-2
d_call: .
j_call: TRBJ2-5
cdr3_nt: TGTGCCAGCAGCTTAGTGGGGAAAGAGACCCAGTACTTC
cdr3_aa: CASSLVGKETQYF

clone_size: .
v_call: TRBV29-1
d_call: .
j_call: TRBJ1-4
cdr3_nt: TGCAGCGTTCCGGACACCGATAATGAAAAACTGTTTTTT
cdr3_aa: CSVPDTDNEKLFF

clone_size: .
v_call: TRBV4-3
d_call: .
j_call: TRBJ1-1
cdr3_nt: TGCGCCAGCAGCCAAGAGAGGGGGGAACGAGCTTTCTTT
cdr3_aa: CASSQERGERAFF

clone_size: .
v_call: TRBV5-1
d_call: .
j_call: TRBJ2-3
cdr3_nt: TGCGCCAGCAGAAGTGGGGCCGGCACAGATACGCAGTATTTT
cdr3_aa: CASRSGAGTDTQYF

clone_size: .
v_call: TRBV7-8
d_call: TRBD1
j_call: TRBJ2-5
cdr3_nt: TGTGCCAGCAGCACCGGGACAGCTTTCCAAGAGACCCAGTACTTC
cdr3_aa: CASSTGTAFQETQYF

clone_size: .
v_call: TRBV25-1
d_call: .
j_call: TRBJ1-1
cdr3_nt: TGTGCCAGCAGCCCAACGGTGAACACTGAAGCTTTCTTT
cdr3_aa: CASSPTVNTEAFF

clone_size: .
v_call: TRBV2
d_call: TRBD1
j_call: TRBJ1-2
cdr3_nt: TGTGCCAGCAGTGGGGACAGGGTAGAGGATGGCTACACCTTC
cdr3_aa: CASSGDRVEDGYTF

clone_size: .
v_call: TRBV6-6
d_call: .
j_call: TRBJ1-5
cdr3_nt: TGTGCCAGCAGTTCCGAAGGGGGTCCCCAGCATTTT
cdr3_aa: CASSSEGGPQHF

clone_size: .
v_call: TRBV19
d_call: .
j_call: TRBJ2-1
cdr3_nt: TGTGCCAGTAGGGGCGGTGGGGAGCAGTTCTTC
cdr3_aa: CASRGGGEQFF

clone_size: .
v_call: TRBV7-2
d_call: .
j_call: TRBJ2-5
cdr3_nt: TGTGCCAGCAGCTTATGGGGCGGAGAAGAGACCCAGTACTTC
cdr3_aa: CASSLWGGEETQYF

clone_size: once
v_call: TRBV6-1
d_call: .
j_call: TRBJ2-1
cdr3_nt: TGTGCCAGCAGCCCAGACTACAATGAGCAGTTCTTC
cdr3_aa: CASSPDYNEQFF

clone_size: .
v_call: TRBV29-1
d_call: .
j_call: TRBJ1-2
cdr3_nt: TGCAGCGTTGGGGCCCTAAACTATGGCTACACCTTC
cdr3_aa: CSVGALNYGYTF

clone_size: .
v_call: TRBV11-2
d_call: .
j_call: TRBJ2-1
cdr3_nt: TGTGCCAGCAGCTTAGATCTCAGGGTCTCCTACAATGAGCAGTTCTTC
cdr3_aa: CASSLDLRVSYNEQFF

clone_size: .
v_call: TRBV28
d_call: TRBD2
j_call: TRBJ2-1
cdr3_nt: TGTGCCAGCAGTTTGGGAGGGGCGGAACTCAATGAGCAGTTCTTC
cdr3_aa: CASSLGGAELNEQFF

clone_size: .
v_call: TRBV15
d_call: TRBD1
j_call: TRBJ2-5
cdr3_nt: TGTGCCACCAGCAGAGGGGGGACAGGGGTGGAGACCCAGTACTTC
cdr3_aa: CATSRGGTGVETQYF

clone_size: .
v_call: TRBV29-1
d_call: TRBD2
j_call: TRBJ2-7
cdr3_nt: TGCAGCGACGCACTCCCGGGACTAGCGGGGGGTGGCTACGAGCAGTACTTC
cdr3_aa: CSDALPGLAGGGYEQYF

clone_size: .
v_call: TRBV20-1
d_call: .
j_call: TRBJ1-3
cdr3_nt: TGCAGTGCTCCCGCCCGAAACACCATATATTTT
cdr3_aa: CSAPARNTIYF

clone_size: .
v_call: TRBV29-1
d_call: .
j_call: TRBJ2-5
cdr3_nt: TGCAGCGTTCCTCCGGTTCAAGAGACCCAGTACTTC
cdr3_aa: CSVPPVQETQYF

clone_size: .
v_call: TRBV4-3
d_call: TRBD1
j_call: TRBJ2-1
cdr3_nt: TGCGCCAGCAGCCAAGCAGTTTGGGACAGTTACAATGAGCAGTTCTTC
cdr3_aa: CASSQAVWDSYNEQFF

clone_size: .
v_call: TRBV5-1
d_call: TRBD1
j_call: TRBJ2-5
cdr3_nt: TGCGCCAGCAGCTCAGGACAGGGGATAGAGACCCAGTACTTC
cdr3_aa: CASSSGQGIETQYF

clone_size: .
v_call: TRBV7-9
d_call: TRBD2
j_call: TRBJ2-3
cdr3_nt: TGTGCCAGCAGCTTTTCGGGACTAGAGACAGATACGCAGTATTTT
cdr3_aa: CASSFSGLETDTQYF

clone_size: .
v_call: TRBV7-2
d_call: .
j_call: TRBJ1-1
cdr3_nt: TGTGCCAGCAGCTTAACTCAGGACACTGAAGCTTTCTTT
cdr3_aa: CASSLTQDTEAFF

clone_size: .
v_call: TRBV29-1
d_call: .
j_call: TRBJ1-2
cdr3_nt: TGCAGCGTTGTAGCGTACAGCTCCCATACTCTTGGCTACACCTTC
cdr3_aa: CSVVAYSSHTLGYTF

clone_size: few
v_call: TRBV29-1
d_call: .
j_call: TRBJ2-7
cdr3_nt: TGCAGCGTTGTGACCCAGGGGATAGGCGAGCAGTACTTC
cdr3_aa: CSVVTQGIGEQYF

clone_size: .
v_call: TRBV7-9
d_call: .
j_call: TRBJ2-5
cdr3_nt: TGTGCCAGCAGCTTAGGCCGAACGCCGACCCAGTACTTC
cdr3_aa: CASSLGRTPTQYF

clone_size: few
v_call: TRBV29-1
d_call: .
j_call: TRBJ2-5
cdr3_nt: TGCAGCGTGGATAGGGGGGGAGAGACCCAGTACTTC
cdr3_aa: CSVDRGGETQYF

clone_size: .
v_call: TRBV9
d_call: .
j_call: TRBJ2-7
cdr3_nt: TGTGCCAGCTCGGAGACGGGGGACTCCGAGCAGTACTTC
cdr3_aa: CASSETGDSEQYF

clone_size: .
v_call: TRBV7-2
d_call: TRBD1
j_call: TRBJ2-7
cdr3_nt: TGTGCCAGCAGCTTAAAAGGGGGCCTCCCCTACGAGCAGTACTTC
cdr3_aa: CASSLKGGLPYEQYF

clone_size: .
v_call: TRBV19
d_call: TRBD2
j_call: TRBJ2-3
cdr3_nt: TGTGCCAGTAGCCGGGGGGAGGCAGATACGCAGTATTTT
cdr3_aa: CASSRGEADTQYF

clone_size: .
v_call: TRBV29-1
d_call: .
j_call: TRBJ2-6
cdr3_nt: TGCAGCGTCCAACAAAACTCTGGGGCCAACGTCCTGACTTTC
cdr3_aa: CSVQQNSGANVLTF

clone_size: few
v_call: TRBV27
d_call: TRBD1
j_call: TRBJ1-1
cdr3_nt: TGTGCCAGCAGTTCCCGACAGGGGGGATCGTCGGCTGAAGCTTTCTTT
cdr3_aa: CASSSRQGGSSAEAFF

clone_size: few
v_call: TRBV29-1
d_call: .
j_call: TRBJ2-1
cdr3_nt: TGCAGCGCCGGATACAATGAGCAGTTCTTC
cdr3_aa: CSAGYNEQFF

clone_size: .
v_call: TRBV2
d_call: TRBD2
j_call: TRBJ2-5
cdr3_nt: TGTGCCAGCAACGGACTAGCCCAAGAGACCCAGTACTTC
cdr3_aa: CASNGLAQETQYF

clone_size: .
v_call: TRBV14
d_call: .
j_call: TRBJ2-7
cdr3_nt: TGTGCCAGCAGCCAAGAAGAATTCGCTCAGGGGAGCCACGAGCAGTACTTC
cdr3_aa: CASSQEEFAQGSHEQYF

clone_size: few
v_call: TRBV10-3
d_call: TRBD1
j_call: TRBJ2-7
cdr3_nt: TGTGCCATCAGTGAGTTACTCCGGGACAGGGAGGAGCAGTACTTC
cdr3_aa: CAISELLRDREEQYF

clone_size: .
v_call: TRBV14
d_call: TRBD2
j_call: TRBJ2-3
cdr3_nt: TGTGCCAGCAGCTTAGCGGGGGGGCCAGATACGCAGTATTTT
cdr3_aa: CASSLAGGPDTQYF

clone_size: few
v_call: TRBV4-3
d_call: TRBD1
j_call: TRBJ1-2
cdr3_nt: TGCGCCAGCAGCCAAGAAAGTCTGGGCGGGACAGGGAGGCCCAGTGACTATGGCTACACCTTC
cdr3_aa: CASSQESLGGTGRPSDYGYTF

clone_size: .
v_call: TRBV28
d_call: TRBD1
j_call: TRBJ2-5
cdr3_nt: TGTGCCAGCAGTTTGGACAGGGGGGAGACCCAGTACTTC
cdr3_aa: CASSLDRGETQYF

clone_size: few
v_call: TRBV30
d_call: TRBD1
j_call: TRBJ2-5
cdr3_nt: TGTGCCTGGAGCCAGGGACAGGGTTTAGAGACCCAGTACTTC
cdr3_aa: CAWSQGQGLETQYF

clone_size: once
v_call: TRBV29-1
d_call: TRBD2
j_call: TRBJ2-3
cdr3_nt: TGCAGCGTAACGATAGCGGGGGGGCCGGATACGCAGTATTTT
cdr3_aa: CSVTIAGGPDTQYF

clone_size: .
v_call: TRBV30
d_call: .
j_call: TRBJ1-6
cdr3_nt: TGTGCCTGGAGGGCTAATTCACCCCTCCACTTT
cdr3_aa: CAWRANSPLHF

clone_size: .
v_call: TRBV7-9
d_call: .
j_call: TRBJ2-7
cdr3_nt: TGTGCCAGCAGCTCCCGGGACACCAGAATCGGCGAGCAGTACTTC
cdr3_aa: CASSSRDTRIGEQYF

clone_size: few
v_call: TRBV11-2
d_call: .
j_call: TRBJ2-1
cdr3_nt: TGTGCCAGCAGCTATTTGTACAGTGAGCAGTTCTTC
cdr3_aa: CASSYLYSEQFF

clone_size: .
v_call: TRBV28
d_call: .
j_call: TRBJ1-4
cdr3_nt: TGTGCCAGCAGTTTTCGAAGGGAAAAACTGTTTTTT
cdr3_aa: CASSFRREKLFF

clone_size: once
v_call: TRBV7-9
d_call: .
j_call: TRBJ2-3
cdr3_nt: TGTGCCAGCAGCTTAGTGGTTGGGGCACAGGCCGCAGATACGCAGTATTTT
cdr3_aa: CASSLVVGAQAADTQYF

clone_size: .
v_call: TRBV18
d_call: .
j_call: TRBJ2-5
cdr3_nt: TGTGCCAGCTCACCAGTAGCAGGGGCAGGAGAAGAGACCCAGTACTTC
cdr3_aa: CASSPVAGAGEETQYF

clone_size: few
v_call: TRBV6-1
d_call: .
j_call: TRBJ1-2
cdr3_nt: TGTGCCACCCTACTTAGAGGCTACACCTTC
cdr3_aa: CATLLRGYTF

clone_size: .
v_call: TRBV29-1
d_call: TRBD2
j_call: TRBJ2-1
cdr3_nt: TGCAGCGTCGCTAGCGGGGGGGCTCGGGATGAGCAGTTCTTC
cdr3_aa: CSVASGGARDEQFF

clone_size: .
v_call: TRBV2
d_call: .
j_call: TRBJ2-5
cdr3_nt: TGTGCCAGCAGTATCGACAACGGAGAGACCCAGTACTTC
cdr3_aa: CASSIDNGETQYF

clone_size: few
v_call: TRBV25-1
d_call: .
j_call: TRBJ2-7
cdr3_nt: TGTGCCAGCAGCCGAGGGTTCTCCTACGAGCAGTACTTC
cdr3_aa: CASSRGFSYEQYF

clone_size: .
v_call: TRBV7-9
d_call: .
j_call: TRBJ2-5
cdr3_nt: TGTGCCAGCAGCTTAGCGTTGGACACAACGAAAGAGACCCAGTACTTC
cdr3_aa: CASSLALDTTKETQYF

clone_size: .
v_call: TRBV2
d_call: .
j_call: TRBJ1-6
cdr3_nt: TGTGCCAGCAGTGGTAACTATAATTCACCCCTCCACTTT
cdr3_aa: CASSGNYNSPLHF